This T cell receptor (beta chain) was sequenced during a study of blood T cell repertoires in COVID-19. Study context: Sources were T cells, B-cell-depleted T cells, or PBMCs; the material itself was cDNA or gDNA.

Clones were sequenced by immunoSEQ multiplex PCR, and TCRdb holds only the in-frame ones, with some missing. Counted here are about 70,000 clones, over 70% occurring once; the ten biggest clones make up about 20%. The TCR was taken from a man between 65 and 85 years old who had recovered from COVID-19. The source material was peripheral blood.

Written as DNA, the CDR3 is TGCGCCAGCAGCTCTATAACGGGTGAGGGCGACGAGCAGTACTTC. Residues: CASSSITGEGDEQYF. The chain couples TRBV5-1 to TRBJ2-7, with D perhaps TRBD2 (5 bases). V was cut by 3 bases and J by 5 bases, with 18 bases left in between. The CDR3 spans 15 residues. Germline CDR1 reads SGHRS; CDR2 reads YFSETQ.